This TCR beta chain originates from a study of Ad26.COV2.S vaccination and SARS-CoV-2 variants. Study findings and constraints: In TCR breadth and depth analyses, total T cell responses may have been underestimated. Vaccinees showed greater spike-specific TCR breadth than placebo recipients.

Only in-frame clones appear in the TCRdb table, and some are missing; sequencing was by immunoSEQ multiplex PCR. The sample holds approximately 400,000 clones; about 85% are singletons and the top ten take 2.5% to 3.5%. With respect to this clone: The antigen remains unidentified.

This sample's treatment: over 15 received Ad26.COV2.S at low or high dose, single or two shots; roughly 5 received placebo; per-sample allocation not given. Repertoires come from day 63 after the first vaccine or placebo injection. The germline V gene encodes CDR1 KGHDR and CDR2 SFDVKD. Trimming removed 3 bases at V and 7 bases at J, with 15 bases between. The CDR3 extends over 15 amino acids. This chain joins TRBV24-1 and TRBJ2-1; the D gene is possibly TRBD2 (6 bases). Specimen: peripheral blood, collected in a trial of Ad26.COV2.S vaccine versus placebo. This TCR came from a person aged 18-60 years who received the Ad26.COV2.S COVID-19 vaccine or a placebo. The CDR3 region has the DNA TGTGCCACCAGTGATCCAGGAGGGTCCTCTAATGAGCAGTTCTTC. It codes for CATSDPGGSSNEQFF.